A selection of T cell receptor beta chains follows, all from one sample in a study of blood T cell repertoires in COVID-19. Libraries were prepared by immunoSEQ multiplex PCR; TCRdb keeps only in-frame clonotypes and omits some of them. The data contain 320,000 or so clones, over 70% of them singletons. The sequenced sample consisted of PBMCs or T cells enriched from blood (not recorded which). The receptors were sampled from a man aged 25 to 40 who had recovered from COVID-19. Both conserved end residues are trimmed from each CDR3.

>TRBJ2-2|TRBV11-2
ASMRGGGGRTGELF
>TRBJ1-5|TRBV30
AWSADFLSNQPQH
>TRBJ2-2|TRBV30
AWRGTSGGHAAGELF
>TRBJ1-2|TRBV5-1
ASSKDTTVNYGYT
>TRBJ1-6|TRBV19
ASTKYLLRDNGNSPLH
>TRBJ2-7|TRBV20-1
SASSGYEQY
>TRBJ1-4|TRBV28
ASGGTGPLATNEKLF
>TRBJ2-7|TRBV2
ASNPRGLAGGLEQY
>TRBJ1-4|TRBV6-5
ASSSDRGLYNEKLF
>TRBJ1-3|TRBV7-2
ASSLVGQGTGNTIY
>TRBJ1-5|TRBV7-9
ASSRTGNQPQH
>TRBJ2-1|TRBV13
ASKNRDTSYNEQF
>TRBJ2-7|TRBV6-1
ASSEMQGPSYEQY
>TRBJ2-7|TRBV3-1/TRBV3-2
ASSQGREQY
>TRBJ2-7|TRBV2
ASSELQGTYEQY
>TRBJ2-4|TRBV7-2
ASSPAPRGAKNIQY
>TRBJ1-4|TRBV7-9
ASSSRDRGIVLF
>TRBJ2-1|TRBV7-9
ASSTGLAVYNEQF
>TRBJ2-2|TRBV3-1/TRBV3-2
ASSPSRTANTGELF
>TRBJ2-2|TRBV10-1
ASSGVRTGELF
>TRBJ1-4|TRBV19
ASSISRDRHLGSNEKLF
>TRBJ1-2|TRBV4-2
ASSQDPEYGYT
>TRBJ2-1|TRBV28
ASSPALAGLF
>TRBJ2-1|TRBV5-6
ASSLGSGGGEQF
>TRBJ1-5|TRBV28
ASRGPGVSNQPQH
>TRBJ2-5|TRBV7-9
ASSSQDPQETQY
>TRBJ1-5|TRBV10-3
AISQGDGPQH
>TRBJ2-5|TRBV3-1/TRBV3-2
ASSQGGSGGHQETQY
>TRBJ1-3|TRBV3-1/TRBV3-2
ASSQRGGFDGNTIY
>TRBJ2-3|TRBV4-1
ASSHQYRGLPDTQY
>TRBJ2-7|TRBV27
ASRQGGGGEQY
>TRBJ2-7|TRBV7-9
ASSPQGEEQY
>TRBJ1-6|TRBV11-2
ASSLDRVTSPLH
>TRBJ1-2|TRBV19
ASTRAGRDLYGYT
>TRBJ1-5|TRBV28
ASSLAGTGLGQPQH
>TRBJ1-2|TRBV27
ASSPGTGYGYT
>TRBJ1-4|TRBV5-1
ASSFGGRDEKLF
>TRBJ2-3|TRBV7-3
ASSFRGGTDTQY
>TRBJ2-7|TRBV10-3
AISELDRDRTYEQY
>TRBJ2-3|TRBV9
ASSVAKGPGTRADTQY
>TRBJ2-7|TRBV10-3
ATVREGFGEQY
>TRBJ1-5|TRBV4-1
ASSQEDSGGNQPQH
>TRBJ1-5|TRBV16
ASSQFEGQPQH
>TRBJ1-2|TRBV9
ASSVDLSRVDGYT
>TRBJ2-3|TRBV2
ASSESGSGDTDTQY